These 21 T cell receptor beta chains share one sample of origin, sequenced in a study of persistence of HIV-infected CD4 T cells. This was the immunoSEQ version 4 assay in survey mode. This table comes from immunoSEQ multiplex PCR, and its TCRdb copy is limited to in-frame clones, with some not included. The repertoire includes roughly 20,000 clones, roughly 74% of them detected once, and 6.5% to 8.5% sits in the top ten. Antigens for these TCRs are unknown. Cells were stimulated with CMV-infected fibroblast lysates at approximately 10 ug/mL. Sorting of responding CD4+ T cells relied on upregulated CD40 ligand together with CD69. This sample comprised CD4+ T cells sorted from PBMCs after 18-hour stimulation, obtained from a patient who received antiretroviral therapy. The receptors derive from an adult man with HIV who was CMV-seropositive.

With regard to this clone: This sample also contains other DNA sequences that code for the same CDR3. The V call is TRBV6-5, the J call TRBJ1-6; 8 nucleotides agree with TRBD1. CDR1 and CDR2 from the germline V gene are MNHEY and SVGAGI. The CDR3 has 14 amino acids. Trimming removed 7 bases from V and 6 bases from J; junction bases left unmatched: 5. CDR3 sequence (DNA): TGTGCCAGCATTCGAGACAGGGGTAATTCACCCCTCCACTTT. Protein sequence: CASIRDRGNSPLHF.

The chain carries TRBV15 and TRBJ1-5, with D unclear. Per germline, CDR1 LNHNV and CDR2 YYDKDF (reference sequence). The CDR3 is 16 residues long. V lost 0 bases and J lost 5, with 14 bases in between. This CDR3 is CATSRDGRTTDQPQHF. As DNA, the CDR3 is TGTGCCACCAGCAGAGATGGCCGAACGACGGATCAGCCCCAGCATTTT. Combining the CDR3 with reference TRBV15 and TRBJ1-5 gives the whole variable domain DAMVIQNPRYQVTQFGKPVTLSCSQTLNHNVMYWYQQKSSQAPKLLFHYYDKDFNNEADTPDNFQSRRPNTSFCFLDIRSPGLGDTAMYLCATSRDGRTTDQPQHFGDGTRLSIL.

V and J are TRBV7-9 and TRBJ1-1; a possible D gene is TRBD1 (6 bases). Germline CDR1 is SEHNR and CDR2 is FQNEAQ (reference sequence). V gave up 6 bases and J gave up 2 bases, with 13 bases separating them. The CDR3 loop spans 14 amino acids. The CDR3 DNA is TGTGCCAGCAGGGCTACAGGGATCAACACTGAAGCTTTCTTT. Translating it yields CASRATGINTEAFF.

V gene TRBV27 combines with J gene TRBJ1-1; TRBD1 might be the D (6 bases). V was clipped by 5 bases and J by 3 bases, with 16 bases between them. The CDR3 loop spans 15 amino acids. Germline CDR1 reads MNHEY; CDR2 reads SMNVEV (reference sequence). CDR3 loop: CASSARQVLDTEAFF. The CDR3 nucleotides read TGTGCCAGCAGTGCAAGACAGGTTCTAGACACTGAAGCTTTCTTT.

This rearrangement joins TRBV5-4 to TRBJ2-1, with 7 bases lining up with TRBD1. V gave up 6 bases and J gave up 8 bases; unmatched junction bases: 17. This CDR3 spans 16 amino acids. Per germline, CDR1 SGHNT and CDR2 YYREEE (reference sequence). The CDR3 is CASMGRGPAVQDEQFF. Here the CDR3 DNA reads TGTGCCAGCATGGGAAGGGGGCCGGCCGTCCAAGATGAGCAGTTCTTC.

The J gene is TRBJ2-7, the V gene TRBV5-6, with 8 nucleotides matching TRBD1. This CDR3 contains 14 residues. The ends lost 4 bases at V and 4 bases at J; junction bases unmatched: 7. Per the germline V gene, CDR1 is SGHDT and CDR2 is YYEEEE. CDR3 in DNA: TGTGCCAGCAGCCGACAGGGGTCCCTTTACGAGCAGTACTTC. Amino acids: CASSRQGSLYEQYF.

The rearrangement uses TRBV18 and TRBJ2-7; D unclear. V lost 2 bases and J 6 bases, leaving 11 bases between the germline ends. This CDR3 has 13 residues. Germline CDR1 is KGHSH and CDR2 is LQKENI. In DNA form, the CDR3 reads TGTGCCAGCTCACCATCAACCCCACCCGAGCAGTACTTC. Its translation: CASSPSTPPEQYF.

The V call is TRBV28, the J call TRBJ1-1; D not resolved. The CDR3 runs 16 residues. Trimming took off 3 bases at V and 0 bases at J, with 14 bases between the two ends. Germline CDR1 reads MDHEN; CDR2 reads SYDVKM. The CDR3 loop reads CASSLIRTSMNTEAFF. For the CDR3, the DNA is TGTGCCAGCAGTTTGATCAGGACTTCCATGAACACTGAAGCTTTCTTT. Full variable domain (outside the CDR3, taken from reference TRBV28 and TRBJ1-1): DVKVTQSSRYLVKRTGEKVFLECVQDMDHENMFWYRQDPGLGLRLIYFSYDVKMKEKGDIPEGYSVSREKKERFSLILESASTNQTSMYLCASSLIRTSMNTEAFFGQGTRLTVV.

This clone showed up just once. The genes are TRBV27 and TRBJ1-5, with a weak D call TRBD1 (6 bases). The CDR3 sequence is 14 residues long. CDR1 is MNHEY and CDR2 is SMNVEV in the germline V gene (reference sequence). Trimming pared 2 bases from V and 5 bases from J, leaving 10 bases between. This chain's CDR3 is CASSLIGGDQPQHF. DNA of the CDR3: TGTGCCAGCAGTTTAATCGGGGGCGATCAGCCCCAGCATTTT.

The chain combines TRBV4-2 with TRBJ2-1, with TRBD1 matching 8 bases. This CDR3 region has 18 residues. With 0 bases clipped from V and 0 bases from J, the junction kept 7 bases outside the gene matches. Germline-derived CDR1 and CDR2 are LGHNA and YNFKEQ. As DNA, the CDR3 is TGTGCCAGCAGCCAAGAGTGGGTAGGACAGGGCTCCTACAATGAGCAGTTCTTC. Encoded protein: CASSQEWVGQGSYNEQFF.

The chain combines TRBV6-1 with TRBJ1-3; perhaps TRBD1 as D (5 bases). CDR1 and CDR2 from the germline V gene are MNHNS and SASEGT. This CDR3 contains 16 residues. Trimming shortened V by 3 bases and J by 2 bases, and 14 bases separated the two germline ends. The CDR3 nucleotides are TGTGCCAGCAGTGAGCATGACAGTTCGCCTGGAAACACCATATATTTT. Translated: CASSEHDSSPGNTIYF.

This clone has only a few counts. The chain couples TRBV29-1 to TRBJ2-1, with TRBD1 matching over 9 bases. Trimming at V came to 6 bases and at J to 2 bases, leaving 5 bases not matched to a gene. The CDR3 contains 14 residues. The germline gives CDR1 SQVTM, CDR2 ANQGSEA. The CDR3: CSVRNRGPYNEQFF. The CDR3 DNA is TGCAGCGTCCGGAACAGGGGGCCCTACAATGAGCAGTTCTTC.

This chain connects TRBV25-1 to TRBJ1-6; TRBD1 agrees at 8 bases. The CDR3 runs to 16 residues. Germline-derived CDR1 and CDR2 are MGHDK and SYGVNS. With 0 bases clipped from V and 5 bases from J, the junction kept 3 bases outside the gene matches. The CDR3: CASSEYDRGDNSPLHF. As DNA, the CDR3 is TGTGCCAGCAGTGAATACGACAGGGGAGATAATTCACCCCTCCACTTT.

This sequence joins TRBV7-9 and TRBJ2-3; 7 bases agree with TRBD1. V lost 0 bases, J lost 2 bases, and 5 bases stayed unmatched. Looked up from germline, CDR1 is SEHNR and CDR2 is FQNEAQ (reference sequence). The CDR3 length is 16 residues. Here the CDR3 reads CASSLATGTATDTQYF. The CDR3, as DNA: TGTGCCAGCAGCTTAGCCACCGGGACAGCCACAGATACGCAGTATTTT. The full variable domain, rest sourced from reference TRBV7-9 and TRBJ2-3, is DTGVSQNPRHKITKRGQNVTFRCDPISEHNRLYWYRQTLGQGPEFLTYFQNEAQLEKSRLLSDRFSAERPKGSFSTLEIQRTEQGDSAMYLCASSLATGTATDTQYFGPGTRLTVL.

V gene TRBV7-2 combines with J gene TRBJ1-1; maybe TRBD1 (6 bases). Trimming took off 1 base at V and 4 bases at J, with 13 bases between the two ends. The CDR3 loop spans 15 amino acids. Germline assignment: CDR1 SGHTA and CDR2 FQGNSA. CDR3 loop: CASSLEGQWGTEAFF. DNA of the CDR3: TGTGCCAGCAGCTTAGAGGGACAATGGGGCACTGAAGCTTTCTTT.

CDR3 sequence: CASSLAAYGEQYF. CDR3 bases: TGTGCCAGCAGCTTGGCAGCCTATGGCGAGCAGTACTTC. V gene TRBV5-4 combines with J gene TRBJ2-7; the D is unclear. The CDR3 length is 13 residues. V shed 0 bases and J shed 6 bases, with 10 bases lying between them. Germline V gives CDR1 SGHNT, CDR2 YYREEE (reference sequence).

This chain uses TRBV2 with TRBJ2-2, with D perhaps given as TRBD1 or TRBD2 (5 bases each). The CDR3 consists of 16 residues. Germline values: CDR1 SNHLY, CDR2 FYNNEI. The V end lost 2 bases, the J end lost 1 base, and 11 bases lay between the germline ends. This chain's CDR3 is CASSERGAGNTGELFF. In DNA, the CDR3 is TGTGCCAGCAGTGAAAGAGGGGCCGGGAACACCGGGGAGCTGTTTTTT.

V is TRBV19 and J is TRBJ1-5; 11 bases fit TRBD1. The CDR3 runs to 14 residues. Trimming removed 5 bases from V and 5 bases from J; junction bases left unmatched: 2. CDR1 and CDR2 (germline): LNHDA, SQIVND (reference sequence). The CDR3 coding sequence is TGTGCCAGTAGTGGACAGGGGGCTTATCAGCCCCAGCATTTT. This codes for CASSGQGAYQPQHF.

This clone was picked up a small number of times. CDR3 sequence (DNA): TGTGCCAGCAGCCCCCTACTTGGGGTCGGCACCATATATTTT. Amino acids: CASSPLLGVGTIYF. The chain uses TRBV3-1 (or the pseudogene TRBV3-2) and TRBJ1-3; D gene ambiguous. Trimming pared 4 bases from V and 9 bases from J, leaving 16 bases between. CDR1 and CDR2 (germline): LGHDT, YNNKEL (reference sequence). This CDR3 has 14 residues.

The CDR3 loop reads CATSDAERGPREQFF. CDR3 DNA: TGTGCCACCAGTGATGCCGAGCGGGGGCCCAGGGAGCAGTTCTTC. The chain has TRBV24-1 and TRBJ2-1; TRBD2 aligns across 8 bases. V was pared by 3 bases and J by 10 bases, with 10 bases of the junction left unmatched. The CDR3 runs 15 residues. Per the germline V gene, CDR1 is KGHDR and CDR2 is SFDVKD.

This clone has a handful of counts. The chain combines TRBV7-2 with TRBJ1-3, with D unresolved. Trimming cost V 5 bases and J 0 bases, with 14 bases left between them. The CDR3 consists of 16 residues. The germline V gene has CDR1 SGHTA and CDR2 FQGNSA. This CDR3 is CASSPPGPTSGNTIYF. The DNA for the CDR3 is TGTGCCAGCAGCCCCCCCGGCCCAACCTCTGGAAACACCATATATTTT.